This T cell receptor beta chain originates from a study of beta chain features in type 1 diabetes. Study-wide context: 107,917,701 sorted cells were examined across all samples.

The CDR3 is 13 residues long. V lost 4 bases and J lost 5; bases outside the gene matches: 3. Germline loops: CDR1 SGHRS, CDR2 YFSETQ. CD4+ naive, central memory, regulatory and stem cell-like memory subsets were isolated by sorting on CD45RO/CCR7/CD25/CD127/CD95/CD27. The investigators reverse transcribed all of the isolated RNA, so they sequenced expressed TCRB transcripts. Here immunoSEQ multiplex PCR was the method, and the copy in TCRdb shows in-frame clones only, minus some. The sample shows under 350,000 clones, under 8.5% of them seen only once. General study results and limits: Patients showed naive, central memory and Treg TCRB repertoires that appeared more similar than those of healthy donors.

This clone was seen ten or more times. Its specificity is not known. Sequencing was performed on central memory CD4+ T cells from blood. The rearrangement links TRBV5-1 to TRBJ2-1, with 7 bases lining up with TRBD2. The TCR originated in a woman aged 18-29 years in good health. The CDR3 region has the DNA TGCGCCAGCAGCATCCGGGAGGACAATGAGCAGTTCTTC. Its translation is CASSIREDNEQFF.